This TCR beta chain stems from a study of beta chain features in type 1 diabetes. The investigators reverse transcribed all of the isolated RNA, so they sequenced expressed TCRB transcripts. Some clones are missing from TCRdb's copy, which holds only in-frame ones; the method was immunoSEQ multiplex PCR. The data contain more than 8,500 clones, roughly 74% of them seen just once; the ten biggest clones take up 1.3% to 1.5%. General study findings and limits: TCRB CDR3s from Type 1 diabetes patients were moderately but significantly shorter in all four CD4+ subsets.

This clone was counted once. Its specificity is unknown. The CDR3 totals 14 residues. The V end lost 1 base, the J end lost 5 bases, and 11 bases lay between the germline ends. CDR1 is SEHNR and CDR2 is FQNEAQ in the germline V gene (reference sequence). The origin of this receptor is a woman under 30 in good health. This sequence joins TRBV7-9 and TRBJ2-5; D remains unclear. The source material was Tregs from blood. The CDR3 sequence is CASSLVGWRETQYF. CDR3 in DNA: TGTGCCAGCAGCTTAGTTGGGTGGCGGGAGACCCAGTACTTC. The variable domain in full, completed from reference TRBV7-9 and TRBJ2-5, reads DTGVSQNPRHKITKRGQNVTFRCDPISEHNRLYWYRQTLGQGPEFLTYFQNEAQLEKSRLLSDRFSAERPKGSFSTLEIQRTEQGDSAMYLCASSLVGWRETQYFGPGTRLLVL.